The text below deals with one T cell receptor (beta chain). These data are taken from a study of blood T cells in healthy people across ages. PCR was performed a second time for about 6 to 12 cycles using a sample-barcoded 5' primer and a J-beta primer mix. Each CDR3 protein gets one entry after TCRdb re-called the 5' RACE reads with MiXCR. The sample consists of approximately 820,000 distinct CDR3 sequences, approximately 44% of them appearing once. V shed 5 bases, J shed 4 bases, and the junction held 7 bases outside the gene matches. There are 15 residues in the CDR3. Germline loops: CDR1 SGHTA, CDR2 FQGNSA.

The V and J genes are TRBV7-2 and TRBJ1-2; 10 bases fit TRBD1. The TCR originated in a man aged 55 to 70 in good health. Sequenced input: blood. For the CDR3, the DNA is TGTACCAGCAGCCCCTCGGGACAGGGGTCCTATGGCTACACCTTC. Translation gives CTSSPSGQGSYGYTF.